The source of this TCR beta chain is a study of radiation and T cells in renal cell carcinoma. In this sample, this clone turned up a few times. Its antigen is currently unknown. Method: immunoSEQ multiplex PCR; TCRdb's copy keeps in-frame clones and lacks some. The table includes around 12,000 clones, about 61% detected once. The treatment: treatment-naive control, cytoreductive nephrectomy. Treatment-naive patients without radiation supplied the control tumors at nephrectomy. Control tumor donors were several females and some ten males, median age approximately 58 years. Study-level points and caveats: Tumor samples were small regions of around 1 g. Top 100 clonotypes averaged roughly 50% in irradiated versus about 43% in nephrectomy-only tumors.

The material was tumor tissue, obtained from a patient whose treatment was nephrectomy without radiotherapy. The TCR originated in a woman aged 80 or over with renal cell carcinoma.

The CDR3 sequence is CASSDRGQYEQYF. CDR3 sequence (DNA): TGTGCCAGCAGCGACAGGGGGCAATACGAGCAGTACTTC. The chain recombines TRBV7-8 with TRBJ2-7; 10 positions match TRBD1. The CDR3 length is 13 residues. Germline V gives CDR1 SGHVS, CDR2 FQNEAQ. Trimming at V came to 5 bases and at J to 4 bases, leaving 2 bases not matched to a gene.